The 7 T cell receptor beta chains given below trace back to one sample, sequenced in a study of T cell changes during pregnancy in multiple sclerosis. The method was immunoSEQ multiplex PCR; TCRdb's version includes in-frame clones alone and lacks a portion of them. Of 33,000 or so clones in the sample, 89% are singletons; the top ten hold about 6.4%. The sequencing here drew on CD8+ T cells from peripheral blood mononuclear cells, taken in the second trimester of pregnancy. Receptor source: a female donor with multiple sclerosis, enrolled in a pregnancy study.

The rearrangement links TRBV27 to TRBJ2-3; weak D call: TRBD2 (7 bases). Germline lookup yields CDR1 MNHEY and CDR2 SMNVEV (reference sequence). V dropped 2 bases and J dropped 2 bases, with 11 bases sitting between them. The CDR3 runs to 15 residues. The CDR3 sequence is CASSLEGGPTDTQYF. The CDR3 DNA reads as TGTGCCAGCAGTTTAGAGGGGGGGCCCACAGATACGCAGTATTTT.

The chain combines TRBV7-8 with TRBJ1-6; perhaps TRBD1 as D (6 bases). The CDR3 is 17 amino acids. Germline V gene lookup returns CDR1 SGHVS and CDR2 FQNEAQ. V lost 5 bases and J 2 bases, leaving 16 bases between the germline ends. CDR3 bases: TGTGCCAGCAGCCCTAACAGGGTCGTGCCCTATAATTCACCCCTCCACTTT. Amino acid sequence: CASSPNRVVPYNSPLHF. Complete variable domain (other parts from reference TRBV7-8 and TRBJ1-6): GAGVSQSPRYKVAKRGQDVALRCDPISGHVSLFWYQQALGQGPEFLTYFQNEAQLDKSGLPSDRFFAERPEGSVSTLKIQRTQQEDSAVYLCASSPNRVVPYNSPLHFGNGTRLTVT.

This chain uses TRBV14 with TRBJ2-7; possible D gene TRBD1, 6 bases. Trimming removed 4 bases at V and 1 base at J, with 14 bases between. The length of the CDR3 is 15 residues. From germline, CDR1 is SGHDN and CDR2 FVKESK. CDR3: CASSPGQIPSYEQYF. The CDR3 bases are TGTGCCAGCAGCCCCGGACAGATTCCTTCCTACGAGCAGTACTTC.

The chain combines TRBV4-1 with TRBJ2-7, with a tentative D call TRBD2 (5 bases). The length of the CDR3 is 13 residues. Trimming removed 6 bases from V and 3 bases from J, with 12 bases in between. Germline values: CDR1 MGHRA, CDR2 YSYEKL. The CDR3 loop reads CASSSGLNYEQYF. CDR3 DNA: TGCGCCAGCAGTTCAGGACTCAACTACGAGCAGTACTTC.

The chain has TRBV14 and TRBJ2-1; 12 nucleotides align to TRBD2. Unmatched junction bases numbered 8, after V lost 0 bases and J lost 2 bases. The CDR3 totals 19 residues. Germline CDR1 and CDR2: SGHDN and FVKESK. The CDR3 spells CASSQDLGPSGRAYNEQFF. In nucleotides, the CDR3 is TGTGCCAGCAGCCAAGATCTCGGTCCTAGCGGGAGGGCCTACAATGAGCAGTTCTTC.

The chain joins TRBV4-3 to TRBJ2-7; TRBD2 aligns across 8 bases. Looked up from germline, CDR1 is LGHNA and CDR2 is YSLEER. Germline trimming cut 0 bases from V and 4 bases from J; bases unmatched to any gene: 8. The CDR3 consists of 16 residues. In DNA form, the CDR3 reads TGCGCCAGCAGCCAAGATAGCGCGGGAGGCCTTTACGAGCAGTACTTC. Its protein product is CASSQDSAGGLYEQYF.

This chain joins TRBV9 and TRBJ1-3; the D gene is possibly TRBD1 (6 bases). V was trimmed by 3 bases and J by 16 bases, leaving 20 bases between them. This CDR3 contains 13 residues. From germline, CDR1 is SGDLS and CDR2 YYNGEE. CDR3 amino acids: CASSDPWGGPLYF. The CDR3, as DNA: TGTGCCAGCAGCGACCCCTGGGGGGGCCCCTTGTATTTT.